These T cell receptor beta chains were read from a single sample in a study of blood T cell repertoires in COVID-19. TCRdb keeps only in-frame clones here, not all; method: immunoSEQ multiplex PCR. There are 200,000 to 300,000 clones in the sample; approximately 86% occur only once, and over 7.5% lies in the top ten. The sequenced sample consisted of peripheral blood. Receptors were obtained from a man aged 40-49 years who had recovered from COVID-19. Each CDR3 is given with its conserved first and last residue. Each record gives: CDR3 length, V gene, J gene, D gene, clone size, CDR3 DNA, CDR3 protein. A D gene is named only where the DNA matches it firmly. Part of the rows lack a size; the others show once, few, many or a class for expanded clones.

14	TRBV9	TRBJ1-2	TRBD1	.	TGTGCCAGCAGCCCCCCGGGACAGGGAAGTGGCTACACCTTC	CASSPPGQGSGYTF
17	TRBV5-1	TRBJ2-3	.	.	TGCGCCAGCAGCCCCGGACAGGGAGGGAGAAGCACAGATACGCAGTATTTT	CASSPGQGGRSTDTQYF
17	TRBV13	TRBJ1-3	.	once	TGTGCCAGCAGCTTATATCAGGGATCTTTCTCTGGAAACACCATATATTTT	CASSLYQGSFSGNTIYF
16	TRBV7-7	TRBJ2-1	.	.	TGTGCCAGCAGCTTAGTGGCTAGCGTAAGCTACAATGAGCAGTTCTTC	CASSLVASVSYNEQFF
14	TRBV6-5	TRBJ2-7	.	.	TGTGCCAGCAGTTACTCGATCCCCCACAACGAGCAGTACTTC	CASSYSIPHNEQYF
13	TRBV15	TRBJ1-2	.	.	TGTGCCACCAGCACTAAGCAGGGATATGGCTACACCTTC	CATSTKQGYGYTF
13	TRBV5-4	TRBJ2-7	.	.	TGTGCCAGCAGCTGGGGAGGCGGTTACGAGCAGTACTTC	CASSWGGGYEQYF
13	TRBV2	TRBJ1-2	TRBD1	.	TGTGCCAGCAATCTACAGGGGGCGTTGGGCTACACCTTC	CASNLQGALGYTF
17	TRBV30	TRBJ1-5	TRBD1	.	TGTGCCTGGAGTGGCGACAGGGGTCCGTATAGCAATCAGCCCCAGCATTTT	CAWSGDRGPYSNQPQHF
15	TRBV29-1	TRBJ2-4	.	.	TGCAGCGTTGACCCCCGCGGCAGGGGGGAAAACATTCAGTACTTC	CSVDPRGRGENIQYF
15	TRBV14	TRBJ2-1	.	.	TGTGCCAGCAGCCAAGGGCCAAGCGTGTACAATGAGCAGTTCTTC	CASSQGPSVYNEQFF
12	TRBV20-1	TRBJ2-3	.	.	TGCAGTGCTAGTTCTCTCAGGTATACGCAGTATTTT	CSASSLRYTQYF
14	TRBV5-1	TRBJ2-7	.	.	TGCGCCAGTCGGACAGATCCGAAGAATCGGTGGCAGTACTTC	CASRTDPKNRWQYF
19	TRBV19	TRBJ2-7	TRBD1	.	TGTGCCAGTAGTCTCCGCGGACCTAGACAGGGGGCGATCGTCCACGAGCAGTACTTC	CASSLRGPRQGAIVHEQYF
15	TRBV2	TRBJ2-3	.	few	TGTGCCACCGCAACGGTGGGCAGGGGCACAGATACGCAGTATTTT	CATATVGRGTDTQYF
13	TRBV4-3	TRBJ2-5	.	.	TGCGCCAGCAGCCAAGTAGTATTCGAGACCCAGTACTTC	CASSQVVFETQYF
16	TRBV6-1	TRBJ1-6	.	.	TGTGCCAGCAGTGCCTCCGGGGGACCCAATAATTCACCCCTCCACTTT	CASSASGGPNNSPLHF
16	TRBV6-2/TRBV6-3	TRBJ1-2	.	.	TGTGCCAGCAGTTACGGTCGACGGAGGAGCGTAGGGGGCTACACCTTC	CASSYGRRRSVGGYTF
15	TRBV29-1	TRBJ2-1	TRBD2	.	TGCAGCGTCCGGCCTCTAGCGGGGTTCCACAATGAGCAGTTCTTC	CSVRPLAGFHNEQFF
14	TRBV5-4	TRBJ1-1	.	.	TGTGCCAGCAGCCCGAAGATAGCGAACACTGAAGCTTTCTTT	CASSPKIANTEAFF
14	TRBV10-1	TRBJ2-5	.	.	TGCGCCAGCAGTGATGGGGTGGTAGCGGAGACCCAGTACTTC	CASSDGVVAETQYF
20	TRBV4-3	TRBJ2-1	TRBD2	.	TGCGCCAGCAGCCGTCGACTAGCGGGGGGACCAACCCTCTCCTACAATGAGCAGTTCTTC	CASSRRLAGGPTLSYNEQFF
15	TRBV7-2	TRBJ2-1	TRBD1	.	TGTGCCAGCAGCTTAATTCAGGGGGCTTACAATGAGCAGTTCTTC	CASSLIQGAYNEQFF
18	TRBV21-1	TRBJ1-5	.	.	TGTGCCAGCAGCAAAGGTCTATCAGGGTTGACGGGCAATCAGCCCCAGCATTTT	CASSKGLSGLTGNQPQHF
16	TRBV5-1	TRBJ2-6	TRBD1	once	TGCGCCAGCAGCCGGACAGGGGTTTCTGGGGCCAACGTCCTGACTTTC	CASSRTGVSGANVLTF
14	TRBV19	TRBJ2-1	.	.	TGTGCCAGTATGGGGAGCGGAACCTACAATGAGCAGTTCTTC	CASMGSGTYNEQFF
15	TRBV7-9	TRBJ1-3	TRBD1	.	TGTGCCAGCAGCTTAGCGGACAGGGTGCTGGACACCATATATTTT	CASSLADRVLDTIYF
13	TRBV7-9	TRBJ2-7	.	.	TGTGCCAGCAGCCCGGCTCTCCGACAAGAGCAGTACTTC	CASSPALRQEQYF
13	TRBV6-5	TRBJ1-2	TRBD1	.	TGTGCCAGCAGTTACAGGCAGGGGGGTGGCTACACCTTC	CASSYRQGGGYTF
14	TRBV25-1	TRBJ1-5	.	many	TGTGCCAGCAGTGAATACGGAGGCAATCAGCCCCAGCATTTT	CASSEYGGNQPQHF
15	TRBV7-2	TRBJ2-2	.	once	TGTGCCAGCAGCTCCCGGCGTAGGAGCACCGGGGAGCTGTTTTTT	CASSSRRRSTGELFF
15	TRBV15	TRBJ2-7	TRBD1	.	TGTGCCACCAGCAGGTACAGGGGGCCATCCTACGAGCAGTACTTC	CATSRYRGPSYEQYF
14	TRBV9	TRBJ2-7	TRBD1	.	TGTGCCAGCAGCGTAGAGGGGACAGGGTACGAGCAGTACTTC	CASSVEGTGYEQYF